Presented here are 22 T cell receptor beta chains from one specimen sequenced in a study of human T cells and chemical hapten exposure. Via MiXCR, TCRdb re-called the RACE reads, giving one row per CDR3 protein. This sample has about 160,000 distinct CDR3 sequences; 25% to 35% occur once, and the top ten carry roughly 2%. Time point of the sample: patch test 3, about 24 weeks after DPC sensitization. Treatment: therapeutic diphenylcyclopropenone sensitization with weekly scalp DPC. The sequenced sample was whole blood, obtained in connection with sensitization to the hapten diphenylcyclopropenone (DPC). The origin of the receptors is a young woman with alopecia areata. Some clones in this sample may be carry-over from other donors' samples.

This clonotype was counted between two and nine times. This chain uses TRBV29-1 with TRBJ1-2; possibly TRBD1 for D (6 bases). The germline V and J ends were trimmed by 7 bases and 2 bases, with 14 bases remaining between them. The CDR3 has 13 residues. Germline V CDR1 and CDR2: SQVTM, ANQGSEA. CDR3 protein: CSGRGRGNYGYTF. The CDR3 coding sequence is TGCAGCGGGCGGGGAAGGGGGAACTATGGCTACACCTTC.

The chain links TRBV5-1 to TRBJ2-5; D unclear. CDR1 is SGHRS and CDR2 is YFSETQ in the germline V gene. The CDR3 length is 14 residues. Trimming took 0 bases from V and 4 from J, leaving 10 bases between them. The CDR3 DNA follows: TGCGCCAGCAGCTTGGATAGGGTTTCAGAGACCCAGTACTTC. Encoded protein: CASSLDRVSETQYF.

The chain links TRBV29-1 to TRBJ1-1, with TRBD1 as a possible D gene (5 bases). V lost 2 bases and J 1 base, leaving 14 bases between the germline ends. This CDR3 region has 15 residues. Germline CDR1 SQVTM, CDR2 ANQGSEA. The CDR3 here is CSVESLGRPNTEAFF. In DNA, the CDR3 is TGCAGCGTTGAAAGTCTGGGGCGGCCGAACACTGAAGCTTTCTTT.

This chain connects TRBV7-2 to TRBJ1-5, with 7 nucleotides matching TRBD1. Germline V gives CDR1 SGHTA, CDR2 FQGNSA. J was trimmed by 6 bases and V by 1 base; bases with no gene match: 9. CDR3 length equals 16 residues. The CDR3 DNA follows: TGTGCCAGCAGCTTAGATGTGACAGGGTTGAGTCAGCCCCAGCATTTT. Translated: CASSLDVTGLSQPQHF.

The chain links TRBV2 to TRBJ1-4, with 8 nucleotides matching TRBD1. Germline V gene sequence: CDR1 SNHLY, CDR2 FYNNEI. J gave up 4 bases and V 5 bases, and 9 bases lay outside the gene matches. CDR3 size: 16 residues. CDR3 sequence: CASSRTGRAGNEKLFF. The CDR3 nucleotides are TGTGCCAGCAGTCGGACAGGGCGAGCCGGTAATGAAAAACTGTTTTTT.

This chain joins TRBV12-3 or TRBV12-4 and TRBJ2-1, with 9 bases identical to TRBD2. The V and J ends lost 6 bases and 5 bases, in that order; junction bases with no gene match: 8. The CDR3 length is 15 residues. The CDR3 DNA is TGTGCCAGCAGAAGAGGGACTAGCAGAAACAATGAGCAGTTCTTC. Residues: CASRRGTSRNNEQFF.

The chain joins TRBV12-3 or TRBV12-4 to TRBJ2-2, with D unclear. V was pared by 3 bases and J by 5 bases, with 7 bases between. The CDR3 has 13 amino acids. CDR3 loop: CASSFKPTGELFF. The CDR3 DNA follows: TGTGCCAGCAGTTTCAAGCCTACCGGGGAGCTGTTTTTT.

DNA of the CDR3: TGCGCCAGCAGCTTGGGGCGCACAGATACGCAGTATTTT. Translating it yields CASSLGRTDTQYF. The chain uses TRBV5-1 and TRBJ2-3; no clear D. The germline gives CDR1 SGHRS, CDR2 YFSETQ. Trimming shortened V by 0 bases and J by 1 base, and 3 bases separated the two germline ends. CDR3 size: 13 residues.

This clonotype was counted only a few times. The chain uses TRBV21-1 and TRBJ2-1; the listed D gene, TRBD1, was not tested against the DNA. TRBV21-1 is labeled a pseudogene. The CDR3 extends over 15 amino acids. This CDR3 is CASSKGDDRDNEQFF. CDR3 sequence (DNA): TGTGCCAGCAGCAAAGGAGACGACAGGGACAATGAGCAGTTCTTC.

The chain couples TRBV10-3 to TRBJ1-1; no clear D gene. CDR1 is ENHRY, CDR2 SYGVKD, per germline. CDR3 length: 15 residues. The V end was cut by 4 bases, the J end by 4 bases, with 16 bases between. CDR3 sequence reads: CAISAATLGGTEAFF. For the CDR3, the DNA is TGTGCCATCAGTGCGGCGACATTGGGCGGCACTGAAGCTTTCTTT.

Only a few counts were recorded for this clonotype. The chain recombines TRBV6-4 with TRBJ2-1; perhaps TRBD2 as D (6 bases). The CDR3 runs 13 residues. V dropped 5 bases and J dropped 4 bases, with 9 bases sitting between them. The germline V gene encodes CDR1 MRHNA and CDR2 SNTAGT. This CDR3 reads CASSSGEYNEQFF. CDR3 DNA: TGTGCCAGCAGTTCGGGAGAGTACAATGAGCAGTTCTTC.

The CDR3 DNA follows: TGTGCCAGCAATGAGGTCGGCGAGCAGTACTTC. Amino acid sequence: CASNEVGEQYF. The genes are TRBV2 and TRBJ2-7; D remains ambiguous. The CDR3 is 11 amino acids. The V and J ends lost 7 bases and 6 bases respectively, with 10 bases between them. The V gene's germline CDR1 is SNHLY and CDR2 FYNNEI.

This clonotype was seen a handful of times. The V and J genes are TRBV11-1 and TRBJ2-1; 7 bases fit TRBD1. The CDR3 loop spans 14 amino acids. The V gene end was trimmed by 4 bases and the J gene end by 5 bases; junction bases not matched to a gene: 5. The germline gives CDR1 SGHAT, CDR2 FQDESV (reference sequence). The CDR3 nucleotides are TGTGCCAGCAGCTCCTACAGGGGCGACAATGAGCAGTTCTTC. Protein sequence: CASSSYRGDNEQFF. The full variable domain, its missing parts supplied by reference TRBV11-1 and TRBJ2-1, is EAEVAQSPRYKITEKSQAVAFWCDPISGHATLYWYRQILGQGPELLVQFQDESVVDDSQLPKDRFSAERLKGVDSTLKIQPAELGDSAMYLCASSSYRGDNEQFFGPGTRLTVL.

This clonotype was counted only a few times. Here the CDR3 reads CASSLWSGSAEAFF. The CDR3 nucleotides read TGTGCCAGCAGTTTATGGTCAGGCTCGGCTGAAGCTTTCTTT. This rearrangement joins TRBV27 to TRBJ1-1; D is ambiguous. CDR3 length equals 14 residues. The germline V gene has CDR1 MNHEY and CDR2 SMNVEV (reference sequence). V lost 1 base, J lost 6 bases, and 12 bases lay in between.

The rearrangement joins TRBV7-6 to TRBJ2-5, with TRBD1 matching 9 bases. V was clipped by 5 bases and J by 6 bases; unmatched bases: 13. The CDR3 has 16 residues. Germline V gives CDR1 SGHVS, CDR2 FNYEAQ. CDR3 bases: TGTGCCAGCAGCACCACTACGGGACAGGGTAGGAAGACCCAGTACTTC. Translating it yields CASSTTTGQGRKTQYF.

This clonotype has a handful of counts. The V call is TRBV2, the J call TRBJ1-4; no clear D gene. Trimming took off 4 bases at V and 4 bases at J, with 7 bases between the two ends. In germline, CDR1 is SNHLY, CDR2 FYNNEI. The CDR3 runs 13 residues. The CDR3 protein is CASSGRINEKLFF. Written as DNA, the CDR3 is TGTGCCAGCAGTGGACGGATTAATGAAAAACTGTTTTTT.

The chain couples TRBV11-1 to TRBJ2-3, with 7 bases fitting TRBD2. Germline V gene lookup returns CDR1 SGHAT and CDR2 FQDESV (reference sequence). With 2 bases clipped from V and 6 bases from J, the junction kept 8 bases outside the gene matches. CDR3 size: 15 residues. The chain's CDR3 is CASSLRASGSDTQYF. DNA of the CDR3: TGTGCCAGCAGCTTAAGGGCTAGCGGATCGGATACGCAGTATTTT.

This clonotype was picked up a small number of times. The chain carries TRBV10-2 and TRBJ2-5, with TRBD2 as a possible D gene (6 bases). The CDR3 is made up of 13 amino acids. Between the trimmed V and J ends, which lost 8 bases and 4 bases, there was a span of 14 bases. Germline V CDR1 and CDR2: WSHSY, SAAADI. In nucleotides, the CDR3 is TGCGCCAGCTGCGGGATCCCAGTAGAGACCCAGTACTTC. This sequence encodes CASCGIPVETQYF.

V is TRBV7-2 and J is TRBJ2-1; 8 bases agree with TRBD1. Germline CDR1 SGHTA, CDR2 FQGNSA. This CDR3 region has 13 residues. V dropped 8 bases and J dropped 3; count of bases not matched to a gene: 3. The CDR3 DNA is TGTGCCAGCGGAGACAGGGGCTACAATGAGCAGTTCTTC. This sequence encodes CASGDRGYNEQFF.

The rearrangement uses TRBV7-2 and TRBJ2-2; 9 bases are a match to TRBD2. Germline CDR1 is SGHTA and CDR2 is FQGNSA. The CDR3 has 17 residues. J was trimmed by 5 bases and V by 1 base; bases with no gene match: 8. Written as DNA, the CDR3 is TGTGCCAGCAGCTTAGTCGGTCGGCTAGCGGGGACCGGGGAGCTGTTTTTT. Encoded protein: CASSLVGRLAGTGELFF.

This clonotype was seen repeatedly, ten times or more. The chain employs TRBV6-4 and TRBJ2-3, with D possibly matching TRBD2 (6 bases). The V and J ends lost 6 bases and 4 bases respectively, with 17 bases between them. The CDR3 is 15 residues long. Germline V gives CDR1 MRHNA, CDR2 SNTAGT. The CDR3 DNA is TGTGCCAGCAGCCAAAGTAGTGTAGCGGCAGATACGCAGTATTTT. Encoded protein: CASSQSSVAADTQYF.

The rearrangement joins TRBV28 to TRBJ1-2, with TRBD1 identical over 7 bases. The germline V gene has CDR1 MDHEN and CDR2 SYDVKM. The ends lost 1 base at V and 8 bases at J; junction bases unmatched: 7. The CDR3 spans 14 residues. Here the CDR3 DNA reads TGTGCCAGCAGTTTATTTGACAGGGCGGAGGGCTACACCTTC. This translates into CASSLFDRAEGYTF.